These 20 T cell receptor beta chains were all obtained from the same sample, sequenced in a study of blood T cell repertoires in COVID-19. The table came from immunoSEQ multiplex PCR; TCRdb's copy has only in-frame clones and leaves some out. The sample records under 150,000 clones, more than 65% being singletons. The material sequenced was peripheral blood. The receptor set was obtained from a man between 60 and 70 years old with acute or convalescent COVID-19.

V gene TRBV13 combines with J gene TRBJ2-7; TRBD1 aligns across 7 bases. The CDR3 contains 18 residues. The V gene end was trimmed by 2 bases and the J gene end by 0 bases; junction bases not matched to a gene: 13. Germline values: CDR1 PRHDT, CDR2 FYEKMQ (reference sequence). The CDR3 protein is CASSLLGHSQGTSYEQYF. DNA for the CDR3: TGTGCCAGCAGCTTATTAGGGCACTCACAGGGGACCTCCTACGAGCAGTACTTC.

The chain recombines TRBV6-4 with TRBJ2-6; 7 bases match TRBD2. Germline V CDR1 and CDR2: MRHNA, SNTAGT. This CDR3 is built from 18 residues. The J segment lost 0 bases and the V segment lost 8 bases, leaving 13 bases of the junction unmatched. The CDR3 reads CASPDELARSSGANVLTF. As DNA, the CDR3 is TGTGCCAGCCCCGACGAACTAGCGAGGAGCTCTGGGGCCAACGTCCTGACTTTC.

V and J are TRBV23-1 and TRBJ2-3; the D gene is possibly TRBD2 (6 bases). TRBV23-1 is assigned to the ORF class and has an uncertain function. The CDR3 covers 15 residues. V lost 0 bases, J lost 4 bases, and 11 bases lay in between. CDR3 loop: CASSQSRREPDTQYF. The CDR3 DNA follows: TGCGCCAGCAGTCAATCACGACGGGAGCCAGATACGCAGTATTTT.

The CDR3, as DNA: TGTGCCAGTAGTCCCGGGAGCTCCTACGAGCAGTACTTC. This codes for CASSPGSSYEQYF. The V and J genes are TRBV19 and TRBJ2-7; tentatively, D is TRBD2 (6 bases). There are 13 residues in the CDR3. Germline CDR1 reads LNHDA; CDR2 reads SQIVND (reference sequence). Trimming took off 5 bases at V and 0 bases at J, with 8 bases between the two ends.

V usage is TRBV2 and J usage is TRBJ2-3; TRBD2 agrees at 7 bases. Unmatched junction bases numbered 8, after V lost 6 bases and J lost 2 bases. Per the germline V gene, CDR1 is SNHLY and CDR2 is FYNNEI. This CDR3 has 15 residues. CDR3 region: CASSPTSVTTDTQYF. As DNA, the CDR3 is TGTGCCAGCAGCCCTACTAGCGTCACCACAGATACGCAGTATTTT.

This clone has more than one count but fewer than ten. The rearrangement uses TRBV24-1 and TRBJ2-1; tentative D call: TRBD1 (5 bases). The V gene's germline CDR1 is KGHDR and CDR2 SFDVKD. The CDR3 covers 13 residues. V was clipped by 4 bases and J by 9 bases, with 12 bases between them. DNA of the CDR3: TGTGCCACCAGTGACGACAGAGTTGTTGAGCAGTTCTTC. This sequence encodes CATSDDRVVEQFF.

This clone was seen more than once but under ten times. The chain uses TRBV4-1 and TRBJ1-6; 9 nucleotides line up with TRBD1. CDR3 length: 15 residues. The germline CDR1 and CDR2 sequences are MGHRA and YSYEKL. V shed 3 bases and J 7 bases; nucleotides not matched to a gene: 4. The DNA for the CDR3 is TGCGCCAGCAGCCATCGGACAGGGGAAAATTCACCCCTCCACTTT. Protein product: CASSHRTGENSPLHF.

The chain has TRBV5-1 and TRBJ2-3; D not certain. V lost 0 bases to trimming and J lost 5 bases, with 4 bases between them. The CDR3 extends over 12 amino acids. Germline V gene data show CDR1 as SGHRS and CDR2 as YFSETQ. The CDR3 coding sequence is TGCGCCAGCAGCTTGGATCAAGATACGCAGTATTTT. Its translation is CASSLDQDTQYF.

The chain uses TRBV9 and TRBJ2-1; 9 nucleotides match TRBD2. This CDR3 spans 15 amino acids. V was pared by 6 bases and J by 0 bases, with 4 bases of the junction left unmatched. Germline V gene data show CDR1 as SGDLS and CDR2 as YYNGEE. The CDR3 DNA is TGTGCCAGCACCTTAGCGGGAGTCTCCTACAATGAGCAGTTCTTC. Its protein product is CASTLAGVSYNEQFF. Filled out from reference TRBV9 and TRBJ2-1, the complete variable domain reads DSGVTQTPKHLITATGQRVTLRCSPRSGDLSVYWYQQSLDQGLQFLIQYYNGEERAKGNILERFSAQQFPDLHSELNLSSLELGDSALYFCASTLAGVSYNEQFFGPGTRLTVL.

The gene calls are TRBV28 and TRBJ1-1; TRBD1 matches at 8 bases. The CDR3 runs to 14 residues. The J segment lost 4 bases and the V segment lost 5 bases, leaving 6 bases of the junction unmatched. From germline, CDR1 is MDHEN and CDR2 SYDVKM. The chain's CDR3 is CASSTNTGGTEAFF. The CDR3 DNA is TGTGCCAGCAGTACTAACACAGGGGGCACTGAAGCTTTCTTT.

The J gene is TRBJ2-7, the V gene TRBV6-5; TRBD2 agrees at 7 bases. CDR3 size: 13 residues. Germline V gene data show CDR1 as MNHEY and CDR2 as SVGAGI. Losses at the gene ends were 6 bases for V and 2 bases for J; bases not matched to a gene: 4. This CDR3 is CASSGLGPYEQYF. The CDR3 bases are TGTGCCAGCAGCGGACTAGGACCCTACGAGCAGTACTTC.

This chain joins TRBV5-8 and TRBJ2-1, with 9 bases fitting TRBD2. Losses at the gene ends were 1 base for V and 14 bases for J; bases not matched to a gene: 13. The CDR3 length is 15 residues. CDR1 is SGHTS, CDR2 YDEGEE, per germline. The CDR3 DNA is TGTGCCAGCAGCTTGCCCCTAGCGGGGCAACTTAGGAAGTTCTTC. Translated: CASSLPLAGQLRKFF.

With respect to this clone: An end of the junction differs from the germline gene, which may be a read error. The V gene is TRBV6-1, the J gene TRBJ1-5; 8 nucleotides align to TRBD1. Germline CDR1 is MNHNS and CDR2 is SASEGT. The CDR3 contains 15 residues. DNA for the CDR3: TGTGCCAGCAGCGAAGACAGGGGACACCTTCAGCCCCAGCATTTT. This encodes CASSEDRGHLQPQHF.

V usage is TRBV28 and J usage is TRBJ1-6; TRBD1 is a possible D gene (5 bases). The CDR3 is made up of 15 amino acids. The germline V and J ends were trimmed by 5 bases and 7 bases, with 15 bases remaining between them. Germline CDR1 and CDR2: MDHEN and SYDVKM. CDR3 residues: CASSTLGEGNSPLHF. Here the CDR3 DNA reads TGTGCCAGCAGTACCCTAGGGGAGGGGAATTCACCCCTCCACTTT.

The chain carries TRBV21-1 and TRBJ2-7; the DNA was not compared with TRBD1, the D call given in the table. TRBV21-1 is an annotated pseudogene. The length of the CDR3 is 16 residues. The CDR3 bases are TGTGCCAGCAGCCCCCGGGACAGGGGGCTGTCCTACGAGCAGTACTTC. Its translation: CASSPRDRGLSYEQYF.

The rearrangement links TRBV11-2 to TRBJ2-5; D is unclear. CDR1 and CDR2 (germline): SGHAT, FQNNGV. The CDR3 covers 12 residues. V was shortened by 1 base and J by 5 bases, with 5 bases between the two germline ends. CDR3 sequence (DNA): TGTGCCAGCAGCTTAGGGGCGGAGACCCAGTACTTC. It is translated as CASSLGAETQYF.

The rearrangement joins TRBV29-1 to TRBJ2-1, with D possibly being TRBD1 (6 bases). This CDR3 region has 14 residues. Germline V CDR1 and CDR2: SQVTM, ANQGSEA. The germline V and J ends were trimmed by 0 bases and 7 bases, with 13 bases remaining between them. The CDR3 here is CSVEDWAGANEQFF. The CDR3 DNA is TGCAGCGTTGAAGATTGGGCAGGGGCTAATGAGCAGTTCTTC.

The chain employs TRBV5-1 and TRBJ2-3; D is ambiguous. V was clipped by 1 base and J by 6 bases, with 12 bases between them. The germline gives CDR1 SGHRS, CDR2 YFSETQ. The CDR3 is made up of 14 amino acids. For the CDR3, the DNA is TGCGCCAGCAGCTTGAGCCAAGAAAGTGATACGCAGTATTTT. Protein product: CASSLSQESDTQYF.

This rearrangement joins TRBV13 to TRBJ1-2; 8 bases map to TRBD1. CDR3 length: 15 amino acids. Germline V lookup: CDR1 PRHDT, CDR2 FYEKMQ (reference sequence). The V segment lost 4 bases and the J segment 3 bases; nucleotides outside the gene matches: 7. This CDR3 is CASSSDRGDDYGYTF. CDR3 bases: TGTGCCAGCAGCTCCGACAGGGGTGATGACTATGGCTACACCTTC.

This rearrangement joins TRBV30 to TRBJ1-4; D remains unclear. Germline values: CDR1 GTSNPN, CDR2 SVGIG (reference sequence). Trimming took off 4 bases at V and 0 bases at J, with 9 bases between the two ends. The CDR3 covers 14 residues. Written as DNA, the CDR3 is TGTGCCTGGAACCCGACAACAACTAATGAAAAACTGTTTTTT. This encodes CAWNPTTTNEKLFF.